This T cell receptor beta chain was identified during a study of graft-versus-host responses after intestinal transplantation. Study-wide context: Anti-thymocyte globulin was used for induction in all recipients, who then took tacrolimus and steroids for approximately three years. General observations from the study: Early post-transplant falls in HvG clones accompanied the peak levels of circulating GvH clones.

The study plated some 200,000 CFSE-labeled responders with some 200,000 irradiated, violet-dye-labeled stimulators. Assay used: immunoSEQ multiplex PCR; TCRdb lists only in-frame clones, some missing. This table has thousands of clones, about 30% appearing once. In germline, CDR1 is SQVTM, CDR2 ANQGSEA. CDR3 length: 13 amino acids. The V and J ends lost 3 bases and 5 bases respectively, with 12 bases between them. Material: alloreactive CD8+ T cells from a mixed lymphocyte reaction culture, obtained before transplantation. Subset reported: CFSE-low proliferating T cells sorted from approximately 6-day pre-transplant mixed lymphocyte reaction (GvH or HvG direction). This TCR was recovered from a human patient who was an organ donor for intestinal transplantation. The chain recombines TRBV29-1 with TRBJ2-3; a weak D match, TRBD2 (6 bases). CDR3 region: CSVDGSRRDTQYF. The CDR3 DNA sequence: TGCAGCGTTGACGGGAGCCGCCGAGATACGCAGTATTTT.